This T cell receptor beta chain was observed in a study of cytotoxic CD8 clonotypes in ibrutinib-treated CLL. Whole-study context: Among responders, roughly 25 were partial and 2 complete; after median 68 months, about 15 stayed remitted and some twelve progressed. Response specimens were obtained following a median treatment duration of approximately 12 months, with a range of 6 to 36. The study's findings and limits: Clonality at baseline surpassed age-matched healthy donors and tracked circulating CD8+ T-cell counts. The clonality rise at ibrutinib response reflected private clonotype expansion.

About this clone: Its antigen is as yet unknown.

The table came from immunoSEQ multiplex PCR; TCRdb's copy has only in-frame clones and leaves some out. The sample has 9,400 or so clones; over 55% are singletons. CDR3 length equals 14 residues. The V and J ends lost 1 base and 5 bases respectively, with 13 bases between them. Germline CDR1 reads SGDLS; CDR2 reads YYNGEE. This rearrangement joins TRBV9 to TRBJ2-7; D may be TRBD2 (6 bases). The source material was PBMCs, sampled before ibrutinib treatment. This TCR came from a human donor with chronic lymphocytic leukemia. The CDR3 nucleotides read TGTGCCAGCAGCGTAACCGGGAGAGGTAACGAGCAGTACTTC. Protein sequence: CASSVTGRGNEQYF.